These 14 T cell receptor beta chains originate from one sample sequenced in a study of blood T cell repertoires in COVID-19. Profiled with immunoSEQ multiplex PCR; TCRdb holds only in-frame clones, not every one. The repertoire holds 95,000 to 150,000 clones, with more than 60% as singletons. The sequenced sample consisted of peripheral blood. Receptors were obtained from a man aged 65 to 85 with acute or convalescent COVID-19.

This clone appeared a single time. The CDR3 loop is CASSLVLGTALNTEAFF. In DNA form, the CDR3 reads TGTGCCAGCAGCTTAGTTTTGGGGACAGCCCTGAACACTGAAGCTTTCTTT. This chain links TRBV7-6 with TRBJ1-1; the match to TRBD1 covers 7 bases. The CDR3 contains 17 residues. Germline CDR1 SGHVS, CDR2 FNYEAQ. With V trimmed by 1 base and J by 0 bases, 8 bases remained unmatched.

This chain joins TRBV3-1 (or the pseudogene TRBV3-2) and TRBJ2-5; TRBD1 matches at 9 bases. J lost 10 bases, V lost 0 bases, and 12 bases had no gene match. Germline loops: CDR1 LGHDT, CDR2 YNNKEL (reference sequence). CDR3 length equals 16 residues. The CDR3 sequence is CASSQEPGQGGRNQYF. CDR3 nucleotides: TGTGCCAGCAGCCAAGAGCCGGGACAGGGAGGTCGGAACCAGTACTTC.

The chain has TRBV11-3 and TRBJ2-7, with 8 bases aligning to TRBD1. The CDR3 is 15 amino acids. Germline CDR1 SGHNT, CDR2 YENEEA. The V and J ends lost 4 bases and 0 bases, in that order; junction bases with no gene match: 5. As DNA, the CDR3 is TGTGCCAGCAGCTCCTGGACAGGGTTCTCCTACGAGCAGTACTTC. Its translation is CASSSWTGFSYEQYF.

The rearrangement joins TRBV13 to TRBJ1-4; no definite D call. CDR1 and CDR2 from the germline V gene are PRHDT and FYEKMQ (reference sequence). Between the trimmed V and J ends, which lost 6 bases and 4 bases, there was a span of 12 bases. This CDR3 contains 14 residues. CDR3 loop: CASSPRPGNEKLFF. In nucleotides, the CDR3 is TGTGCCAGCAGTCCTAGACCGGGTAATGAAAAACTGTTTTTT.

In its sample, this clone was seen a few times. This sequence joins TRBV7-2 and TRBJ2-5; D is unclear. The CDR3 consists of 13 residues. Per the germline V gene, CDR1 is SGHTA and CDR2 is FQGNSA. Trimming stripped 3 bases from V and 2 bases from J, with 7 bases between. CDR3 sequence reads: CASSFRFQETQYF. The CDR3 DNA follows: TGTGCCAGCAGCTTCAGGTTTCAAGAGACCCAGTACTTC.

Only a few counts were recorded for this clone. The V gene is TRBV30, the J gene TRBJ1-1, with no clear D. Germline-derived CDR1 and CDR2 are GTSNPN and SVGIG (reference sequence). Trimming took off 2 bases at V and 1 base at J, with 14 bases between the two ends. The CDR3 runs 15 residues. The CDR3 sequence: CAWSTPRGQNTEAFF. The CDR3 DNA reads as TGTGCCTGGAGTACCCCACGAGGCCAGAACACTGAAGCTTTCTTT.

The rearrangement joins TRBV15 to TRBJ2-7; D unresolved. This CDR3 comprises 14 residues. Germline V gene lookup returns CDR1 LNHNV and CDR2 YYDKDF (reference sequence). Trimming took off 0 bases at V and 2 bases at J, with 8 bases between the two ends. The CDR3 reads CATSREGQAYEQYF. CDR3 in DNA: TGTGCCACCAGCAGAGAGGGTCAGGCCTACGAGCAGTACTTC. Based on the CDR3 plus reference TRBV15 and TRBJ2-7, the full variable domain is DAMVIQNPRYQVTQFGKPVTLSCSQTLNHNVMYWYQQKSSQAPKLLFHYYDKDFNNEADTPDNFQSRRPNTSFCFLDIRSPGLGDTAMYLCATSREGQAYEQYFGPGTRLTVT.

This chain connects TRBV5-4 to TRBJ1-2; D gene unclear. CDR3 length: 16 residues. Trimming shortened V by 5 bases and J by 0 bases, and 17 bases separated the two germline ends. In germline, CDR1 is SGHNT, CDR2 YYREEE (reference sequence). The CDR3 loop is CASSSGGGPANYGYTF. The CDR3 region has the DNA TGTGCCAGCAGTTCCGGCGGAGGGCCGGCTAACTATGGCTACACCTTC. The whole variable domain, filled in from reference TRBV5-4 and TRBJ1-2, reads ETGVTQSPTHLIKTRGQQVTLRCSSQSGHNTVSWYQQALGQGPQFIFQYYREEENGRGNFPPRFSGLQFPNYSSELNVNALELDDSALYLCASSSGGGPANYGYTFGSGTRLTVV.

The chain recombines TRBV19 with TRBJ2-2; tentative D call: TRBD1 (6 bases). Germline CDR1 and CDR2: LNHDA and SQIVND (reference sequence). V gave up 7 bases and J gave up 6 bases, with 15 bases separating them. CDR3 length: 14 residues. The CDR3 DNA is TGTGCCAGTAAGGGGACATCGGTCGCCGGGGAGCTGTTTTTT. Translated, it gives CASKGTSVAGELFF.

Points on this clone: This sample includes further DNA sequences coding for the same CDR3. The J gene is TRBJ1-2, the V gene TRBV9; a possible D gene is TRBD1 (6 bases). Trimming took off 4 bases at V and 5 bases at J, with 9 bases between the two ends. CDR3 length: 12 amino acids. CDR1 and CDR2 from the germline V gene are SGDLS and YYNGEE. The CDR3 reads CASSPQGYGYTF. In nucleotides, the CDR3 is TGTGCCAGCAGCCCACAGGGTTATGGCTACACCTTC.

The rearrangement uses TRBV11-2 and TRBJ1-4; D unclear. Trimming took off 0 bases at V and 10 bases at J, with 15 bases between the two ends. This CDR3 has 15 amino acids. Germline CDR1 and CDR2: SGHAT and FQNNGV. DNA for the CDR3: TGTGCCAGCAGCTTAGATTTCACAGCCGGGAGAAAACTGTTTTTT. This translates into CASSLDFTAGRKLFF.

This chain links TRBV6-2 or TRBV6-3 with TRBJ2-3, with TRBD2 matching over 8 bases. CDR1 is MNHEY, CDR2 SVGEGT, per germline. The CDR3 covers 14 residues. Trimming cost V 0 bases and J 8 bases; bases outside gene matches: 4. Here the CDR3 reads CASSYSGTRGTQYF. The CDR3 nucleotides read TGTGCCAGCAGTTACTCCGGGACTAGGGGTACGCAGTATTTT.

This chain connects TRBV6-5 to TRBJ1-2; possibly TRBD1 for D (5 bases). The CDR3 is made up of 15 amino acids. Trimming shortened V by 2 bases and J by 0 bases, and 10 bases separated the two germline ends. Per germline, CDR1 MNHEY and CDR2 SVGAGI. CDR3 nucleotide sequence: TGTGCCAGCAGTTACGGGGCCGGAGCTAACTATGGCTACACCTTC. Protein product: CASSYGAGANYGYTF.

The chain joins TRBV25-1 to TRBJ1-4, with a weak D call TRBD1 (6 bases). The CDR3 covers 13 residues. Germline CDR1 is MGHDK and CDR2 is SYGVNS. V lost 6 bases and J lost 4, with 9 bases in between. The CDR3, as DNA: TGTGCCAGCAGAATGGACAGTAATGAAAAACTGTTTTTT. This gives the protein CASRMDSNEKLFF.